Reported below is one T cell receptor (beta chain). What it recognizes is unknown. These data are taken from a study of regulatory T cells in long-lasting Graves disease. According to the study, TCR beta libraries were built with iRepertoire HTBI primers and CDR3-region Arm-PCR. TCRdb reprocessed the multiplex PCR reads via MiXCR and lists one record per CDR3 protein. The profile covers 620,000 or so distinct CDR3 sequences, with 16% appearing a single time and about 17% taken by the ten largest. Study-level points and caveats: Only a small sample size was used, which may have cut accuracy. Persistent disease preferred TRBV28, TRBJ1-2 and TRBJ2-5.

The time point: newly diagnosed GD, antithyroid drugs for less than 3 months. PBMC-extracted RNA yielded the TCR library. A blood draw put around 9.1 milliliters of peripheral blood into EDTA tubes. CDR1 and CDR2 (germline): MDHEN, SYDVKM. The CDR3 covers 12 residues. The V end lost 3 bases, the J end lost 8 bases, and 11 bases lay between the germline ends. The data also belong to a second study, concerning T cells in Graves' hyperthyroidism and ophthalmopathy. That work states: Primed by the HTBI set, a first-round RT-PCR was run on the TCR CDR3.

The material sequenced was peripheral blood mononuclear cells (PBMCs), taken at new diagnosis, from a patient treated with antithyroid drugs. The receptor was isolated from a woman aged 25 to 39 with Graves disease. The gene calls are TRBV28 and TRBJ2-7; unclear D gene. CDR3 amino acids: CASSLGIVKQYF. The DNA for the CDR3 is TGTGCCAGCAGTTTGGGAATAGTGAAGCAGTACTTC.